A single T cell receptor beta chain is shown here with its context. These data originate in a study of blood T cell repertoires in COVID-19. Produced via immunoSEQ multiplex PCR; TCRdb's table is partial and in-frame only. The top ten hold roughly 3% of the sample, which has around 160,000 clones, around four fifths seen once. The TCR originated in a woman aged 40 to 50 with active or convalescent COVID-19. The sample comprised peripheral blood.

The CDR3 coding sequence is TGTGCCAGCAGCTTTAGGCAGGGAAATTCACCCCTCCACTTT. Protein product: CASSFRQGNSPLHF. The chain links TRBV7-9 to TRBJ1-6, with a possible D match to TRBD1 (5 bases). Germline assignment: CDR1 SEHNR and CDR2 FQNEAQ (reference sequence). V lost 3 bases, J lost 7 bases, and 10 bases lay in between. The CDR3 is 14 amino acids. The full variable domain, with the rest looked up from reference TRBV7-9 and TRBJ1-6, is DTGVSQNPRHKITKRGQNVTFRCDPISEHNRLYWYRQTLGQGPEFLTYFQNEAQLEKSRLLSDRFSAERPKGSFSTLEIQRTEQGDSAMYLCASSFRQGNSPLHFGNGTRLTVT.